A selection of T cell receptor beta chains follows, all from one sample in a study of CD8+ T cells in alopecia areata. Generated by immunoSEQ multiplex PCR, the TCRdb table keeps only in-frame clones and is missing some. The sample includes 150,000 or so clones, about 54% of them seen just once. Sequencing was carried out using CD4+ T cells sorted from blood. These receptors all come from a human donor in good health. CDR3s include the opening cysteine and the closing phenylalanine or tryptophan. The D gene is left open where the match is weak. Expanded clones get a size class; other rows say once, few or many, or leave the size out.

TGTGCCAGCAGCTTAGGGCGCCGGGGGCACAACGAGCAGTACTTC	CASSLGRRGHNEQYF	TRBJ2-7	NA	TRBV11-2	NA
TGCGCCAGCAGCAAAGCAGGGACAACTTTTCAAGAGACCCAGTACTTC	CASSKAGTTFQETQYF	TRBJ2-5	NA	TRBV5-1	NA
TGTGCCAGCAGCCAAGATCTGGCAGGGGGGCAGTATTTT	CASSQDLAGGQYF	TRBJ2-3	once	TRBV4-2	TRBD1
TGCAGCGTTGAAGAGGCAGGGAGAGAGACCCAGTACTTC	CSVEEAGRETQYF	TRBJ2-5	few	TRBV29-1	NA
TGTGCCAGCAGCCGGGACAGGAACTACGAGCAGTACTTC	CASSRDRNYEQYF	TRBJ2-7	NA	TRBV7-9	TRBD1
TGTGCCTGGAGTGTTTCCCGTGCCGTAGGCGAGCAGTACTTC	CAWSVSRAVGEQYF	TRBJ2-7	NA	TRBV30	NA
TGTGCCTGGAATTTTGAGAACACTGAAGCTTTCTTT	CAWNFENTEAFF	TRBJ1-1	NA	TRBV30	NA
TGCAGCGTCCAACCCGGGGCTGAAGCTTTCTTT	CSVQPGAEAFF	TRBJ1-1	once	TRBV29-1	NA
TGTGCCAGCACTCGCTCTGAGTATAGCAATCAGCCCCAGCATTTT	CASTRSEYSNQPQHF	TRBJ1-5	NA	TRBV6-6	NA
TGTGCCAGCTCGCCACTAGACCAAGAGACCCAGTACTTC	CASSPLDQETQYF	TRBJ2-5	NA	TRBV18	NA